Presented here are 20 T cell receptor beta chains from one specimen sequenced in a study of T-cell reconstitution after alpha-beta-depleted transplantation in children. Unique molecular identifiers were incorporated when the TCRbeta library was constructed. TCRdb itself ran the PCR reads through MiXCR, one entry per CDR3 protein. Of roughly 180,000 distinct CDR3 sequences in the sample, over 8.5% were seen once. Sequenced material: PBMCs, taken before TCRalphabeta/CD19-depleted stem cell transplant. Receptors were obtained from a boy aged 2 to 10 with acute myeloid leukemia, due to receive a stem cell transplant.

This clonotype was counted between two and nine times. This chain connects TRBV3-1 to TRBJ2-1; 9 bases align to TRBD2. Trimming removed 11 bases from V and 8 bases from J; junction bases left unmatched: 16. Germline V CDR1 and CDR2: LGHDT, YNNKEL (reference sequence). The CDR3 loop spans 15 amino acids. The CDR3 sequence: CASCQWGAGGDEQFF. The CDR3 DNA is TGTGCCTCCTGCCAATGGGGAGCGGGAGGCGATGAGCAGTTCTTC.

This clonotype was picked up many times. This sequence joins TRBV7-8 and TRBJ2-7; D gene ambiguous. The V gene's germline CDR1 is SGHVS and CDR2 FQNEAQ. The CDR3 extends over 13 amino acids. V lost 5 bases and J 7 bases, leaving 15 bases between the germline ends. Here the CDR3 DNA reads TGTGCCAGCAGCAAGGAGCCCGGGCCGGAGCAGTACGTC. Translation: CASSKEPGPEQYV.

There are many counts of this clonotype. The chain recombines TRBV27 with TRBJ1-1; D gene uncertain. In germline, CDR1 is MNHEY, CDR2 SMNVEV (reference sequence). Deletions cut 0 bases from V and 1 base from J, with 9 bases between. The CDR3 covers 15 residues. CDR3 sequence: CASSLSVSGNTEAFF. CDR3 bases: TGTGCCAGCAGTTTATCGGTATCGGGGAACACTGAAGCTTTCTTT.

Ten or more counts support this clonotype. CDR3 bases: TGCGCCAGCAGCCAAGGACTAGCGGCAACAGATACGCAGTATTTT. The encoded protein is CASSQGLAATDTQYF. This rearrangement joins TRBV4-1 to TRBJ2-3, with TRBD2 identical over 9 bases. V lost 1 base to trimming and J lost 3 bases; unmatched junction nucleotides: 2. Per germline, CDR1 MGHRA and CDR2 YSYEKL. This CDR3 is 15 amino acids long.

Many counts were recorded for this clonotype. The chain is built from TRBV20-1 and TRBJ1-2; TRBD1 matches at 7 bases. This CDR3 contains 14 residues. Per germline, CDR1 DFQATT and CDR2 SNEGSKA (reference sequence). The V segment lost 3 bases and the J segment 4 bases; nucleotides outside the gene matches: 8. The DNA for the CDR3 is TGCAGTGCTAGGAGACAGGGATCGAGCTATGGCTACACCTTC. Amino acids: CSARRQGSSYGYTF.

This clonotype was seen at least ten times. The rearrangement joins TRBV28 to TRBJ2-7, with TRBD2 matching over 12 bases. V gave up 5 bases and J gave up 4 bases; unmatched junction bases: 6. Germline CDR1 reads MDHEN; CDR2 reads SYDVKM. The CDR3 sequence is 15 residues long. CDR3 loop: CASSESSGRVYEQYF. CDR3 DNA sequence: TGTGCCAGCAGTGAGTCTAGCGGGAGGGTGTACGAGCAGTACTTC.

This clonotype was found a few times. V and J are TRBV28 and TRBJ1-5; 9 bases agree with TRBD1. The ends lost 5 bases at V and 9 bases at J; junction bases unmatched: 5. The CDR3 sequence is 13 residues long. Germline CDR1 MDHEN, CDR2 SYDVKM. The CDR3 sequence: CASSDRGGRPQHF. For the CDR3, the DNA is TGTGCCAGCAGTGACAGGGGGGGAAGGCCCCAGCATTTT.

In this sample, this clonotype turned up many times. The V and J genes are TRBV6-5 and TRBJ2-2, with 8 bases fitting TRBD2. The CDR3 is 15 amino acids. Germline V lookup: CDR1 MNHEY, CDR2 SVGAGI. V was pared by 2 bases and J by 5 bases, with 4 bases of the junction left unmatched. The chain's CDR3 is CASSYPASGTGELFF. CDR3 bases: TGTGCCAGCAGTTACCCGGCTAGCGGGACCGGGGAGCTGTTTTTT.

This clonotype was picked up many times. The CDR3 bases are TGCGCCAGCAGCCGGTACACAGGGAGTGAAGAGACCCAGTACTTC. Translation gives CASSRYTGSEETQYF. The chain has TRBV4-1 and TRBJ2-5, with D possibly TRBD1 on 6 matching bases. The germline CDR1 and CDR2 sequences are MGHRA and YSYEKL. V was shortened by 4 bases and J by 3 bases, with 15 bases between the two germline ends. The CDR3 totals 15 residues.

This clonotype appeared many times. The CDR3 protein is CASSSSGAGELFF. The DNA of the CDR3 is TGTGCCAGCAGCTCATCCGGGGCCGGGGAGCTGTTTTTT. This chain connects TRBV7-9 to TRBJ2-2, with D tentatively TRBD2 (5 bases). Germline CDR1 and CDR2: SEHNR and FQNEAQ (reference sequence). V lost 4 bases to trimming and J lost 6 bases, with 9 bases between them. This CDR3 comprises 13 residues.

This clonotype was seen a handful of times. CDR3 nucleotide sequence: TGTGCCAGCTCTAGACGGGACAGGGATTCTTCAGATACGCAGTATTTT. Translation: CASSRRDRDSSDTQYF. V and J are TRBV18 and TRBJ2-3; 9 bases fit TRBD1. The CDR3 spans 16 residues. Germline loops: CDR1 KGHSH, CDR2 LQKENI. V lost 6 bases and J lost 4; bases outside the gene matches: 11.

The sample holds many counts of this clonotype. The chain links TRBV28 to TRBJ2-2; 7 bases align to TRBD1. Germline-derived CDR1 and CDR2 are MDHEN and SYDVKM. V trimming: 5 bases; J trimming: 5 bases; junction bases outside the gene matches: 11. This CDR3 comprises 16 residues. CDR3 nucleotide sequence: TGTGCCAGCAGTCCCGAGGACAGGCGACAGACCGGGGAGCTGTTTTTT. This encodes CASSPEDRRQTGELFF.

This clonotype was recorded at least ten times. The rearrangement joins TRBV11-2 to TRBJ1-1; weak D call: TRBD1 (5 bases). Germline values: CDR1 SGHAT, CDR2 FQNNGV. V was cut by 3 bases and J by 1 base, with 6 bases left in between. The CDR3 is 13 residues long. Written as DNA, the CDR3 is TGTGCCAGCAGCTTTGGGGCGAACACTGAAGCTTTCTTT. Translating gives CASSFGANTEAFF.

This clonotype has ten or more counts. The chain combines TRBV6-1 with TRBJ2-5; the match to TRBD2 covers 7 bases. The junction had 5 bases not matched to a gene; V was cut back by 6 bases and J by 1 base. The length of the CDR3 is 14 residues. Germline V gene lookup returns CDR1 MNHNS and CDR2 SASEGT. The CDR3, as DNA: TGTGCCAGCAGGGATCCGGGGGGCCAAGAGACCCAGTACTTC. Its translation: CASRDPGGQETQYF.

In its sample, this clonotype was seen many times. This chain connects TRBV7-2 to TRBJ2-7; D is possibly TRBD2 (6 bases). In germline, CDR1 is SGHTA, CDR2 FQGNSA. This CDR3 is built from 17 residues. Trimming shortened V by 6 bases and J by 1 base, and 22 bases separated the two germline ends. The CDR3 DNA sequence: TGTGCCAGCAGTTATCGTCCCCATAGCGGACCATCCTACGAGCAGTACTTC. It yields the protein CASSYRPHSGPSYEQYF.

The chain links TRBV6-6 to TRBJ1-4; D unresolved. Germline V gene sequence: CDR1 MNHNY, CDR2 SVGAGI (reference sequence). V dropped 6 bases and J dropped 0 bases, with 11 bases sitting between them. There are 15 residues in the CDR3. The CDR3 is CASSPRGPTNEKLFF. CDR3 in DNA: TGTGCCAGCAGCCCCCGGGGTCCAACTAATGAAAAACTGTTTTTT.

This clonotype has ten or more counts. The chain links TRBV7-7 to TRBJ2-5, with a weak D call TRBD1 (5 bases). This CDR3 has 14 amino acids. Germline CDR1 SSHAT, CDR2 FNYEAQ (reference sequence). V dropped 1 base and J dropped 0 bases, with 6 bases sitting between them. The DNA of the CDR3 is TGTGCCAGCAGCTTAGGACAGTACCAAGAGACCCAGTACTTC. This encodes CASSLGQYQETQYF.

This clonotype was seen many times. This chain uses TRBV15 with TRBJ2-2; no reliable D call. Per germline, CDR1 LNHNV and CDR2 YYDKDF (reference sequence). Deletions cut 1 base from V and 1 base from J, with 4 bases between. This CDR3 has 14 amino acids. As DNA, the CDR3 is TGTGCCACCAGCAGAGCTGGGAACACCGGGGAGCTGTTTTTT. Protein sequence: CATSRAGNTGELFF.

This clonotype was counted at least ten times. The genes are TRBV29-1 and TRBJ1-2, with D possibly being TRBD1 (6 bases). The CDR3 length is 13 residues. Germline values: CDR1 SQVTM, CDR2 ANQGSEA. V was cut by 6 bases and J by 6 bases, with 17 bases left in between. The CDR3 region is CSVYGGPRDGYTF. The CDR3 nucleotides are TGCAGCGTATACGGGGGCCCTAGGGATGGCTACACCTTC.

This clonotype occurred many times. The gene calls are TRBV7-9 and TRBJ2-3, with D unresolved. Between the trimmed V and J ends, which lost 6 bases and 0 bases, there was a span of 10 bases. The CDR3 extends over 14 amino acids. Germline CDR1 SEHNR, CDR2 FQNEAQ (reference sequence). The CDR3 region is CASRVGLSTDTQYF. Here the CDR3 DNA reads TGTGCCAGCAGGGTCGGTCTAAGCACAGATACGCAGTATTTT. The full variable domain, rest sourced from reference TRBV7-9 and TRBJ2-3, is DTGVSQNPRHKITKRGQNVTFRCDPISEHNRLYWYRQTLGQGPEFLTYFQNEAQLEKSRLLSDRFSAERPKGSFSTLEIQRTEQGDSAMYLCASRVGLSTDTQYFGPGTRLTVL.